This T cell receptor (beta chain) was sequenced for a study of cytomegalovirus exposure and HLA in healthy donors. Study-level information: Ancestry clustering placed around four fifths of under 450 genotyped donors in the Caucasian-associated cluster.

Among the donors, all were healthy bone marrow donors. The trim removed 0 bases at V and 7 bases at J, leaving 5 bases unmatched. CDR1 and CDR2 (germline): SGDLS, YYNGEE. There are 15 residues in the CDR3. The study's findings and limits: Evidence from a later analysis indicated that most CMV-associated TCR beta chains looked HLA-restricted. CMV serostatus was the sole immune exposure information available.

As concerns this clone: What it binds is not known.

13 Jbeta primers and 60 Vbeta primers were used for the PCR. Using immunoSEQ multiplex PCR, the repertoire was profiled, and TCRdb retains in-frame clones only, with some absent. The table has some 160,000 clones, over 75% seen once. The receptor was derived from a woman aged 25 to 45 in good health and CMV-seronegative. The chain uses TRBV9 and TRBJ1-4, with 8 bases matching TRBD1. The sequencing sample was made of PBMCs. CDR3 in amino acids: CASSVDQGAGEKLFF. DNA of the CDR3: TGTGCCAGCAGCGTAGATCAGGGGGCCGGTGAAAAACTGTTTTTT. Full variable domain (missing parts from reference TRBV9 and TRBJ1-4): DSGVTQTPKHLITATGQRVTLRCSPRSGDLSVYWYQQSLDQGLQFLIQYYNGEERAKGNILERFSAQQFPDLHSELNLSSLELGDSALYFCASSVDQGAGEKLFFGSGTQLSVL.